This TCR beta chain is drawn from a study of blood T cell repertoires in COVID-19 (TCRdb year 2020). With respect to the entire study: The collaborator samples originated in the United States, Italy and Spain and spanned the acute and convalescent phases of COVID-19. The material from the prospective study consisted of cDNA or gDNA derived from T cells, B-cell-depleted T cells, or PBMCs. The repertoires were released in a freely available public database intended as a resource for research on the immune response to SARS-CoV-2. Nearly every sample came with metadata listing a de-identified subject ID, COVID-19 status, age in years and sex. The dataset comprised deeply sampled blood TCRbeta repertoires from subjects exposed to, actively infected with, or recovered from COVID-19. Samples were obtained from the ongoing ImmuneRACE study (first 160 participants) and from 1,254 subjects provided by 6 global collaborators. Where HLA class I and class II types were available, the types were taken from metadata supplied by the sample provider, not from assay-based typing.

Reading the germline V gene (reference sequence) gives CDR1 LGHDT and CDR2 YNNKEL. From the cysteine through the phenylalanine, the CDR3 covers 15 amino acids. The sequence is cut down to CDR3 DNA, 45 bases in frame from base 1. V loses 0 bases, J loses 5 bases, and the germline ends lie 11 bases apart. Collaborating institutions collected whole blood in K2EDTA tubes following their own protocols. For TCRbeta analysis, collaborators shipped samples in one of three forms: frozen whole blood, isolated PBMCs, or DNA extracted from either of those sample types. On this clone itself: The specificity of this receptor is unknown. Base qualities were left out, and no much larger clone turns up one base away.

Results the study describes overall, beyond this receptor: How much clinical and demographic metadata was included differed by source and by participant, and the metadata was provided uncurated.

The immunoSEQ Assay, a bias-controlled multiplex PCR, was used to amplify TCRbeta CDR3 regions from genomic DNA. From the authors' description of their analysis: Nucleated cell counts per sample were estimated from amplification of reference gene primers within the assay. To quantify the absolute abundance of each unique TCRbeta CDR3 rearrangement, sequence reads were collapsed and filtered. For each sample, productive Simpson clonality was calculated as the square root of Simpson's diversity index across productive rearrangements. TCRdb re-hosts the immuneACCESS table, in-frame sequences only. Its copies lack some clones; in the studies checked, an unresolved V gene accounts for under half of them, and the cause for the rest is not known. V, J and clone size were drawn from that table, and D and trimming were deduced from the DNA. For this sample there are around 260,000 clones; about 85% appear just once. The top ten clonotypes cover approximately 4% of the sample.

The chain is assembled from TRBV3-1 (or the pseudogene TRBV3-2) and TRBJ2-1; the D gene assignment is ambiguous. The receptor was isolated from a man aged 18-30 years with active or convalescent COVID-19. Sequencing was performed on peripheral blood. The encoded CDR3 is CASSQDEFPNNEQFF. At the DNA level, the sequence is TGTGCCAGCAGCCAAGATGAGTTCCCGAACAATGAGCAGTTCTTC.